Listed here are 20 T cell receptor beta chains from one sample, sequenced in a study of blood T cell repertoires in COVID-19. The method was immunoSEQ multiplex PCR; TCRdb's version includes in-frame clones alone and lacks a portion of them. The sample contains 87,000 or so clones, roughly 84% of which appear only once. The sequencing sample was made of peripheral blood. Every receptor here comes from a woman of 80 years or more in a cohort sampled during active or convalescent COVID-19.

This clone has just a few counts. The chain carries TRBV4-1 and TRBJ1-1; no clear D gene. V was clipped by 4 bases and J by 4 bases, with 16 bases between them. Germline values: CDR1 MGHRA, CDR2 YSYEKL. There are 15 residues in the CDR3. Written as DNA, the CDR3 is TGCGCCAGCAGCCTCTTTACTGAGGGAGGCACTGAAGCTTTCTTT. Its translation is CASSLFTEGGTEAFF.

V is TRBV28 and J is TRBJ1-4, with TRBD1 identical over 7 bases. After removal of 2 bases from V and 7 bases from J, the junction contained 7 bases not matched to a gene. The germline V gene has CDR1 MDHEN and CDR2 SYDVKM. This CDR3 is built from 15 residues. The CDR3 DNA is TGTGCCAGCAGTTTAAACGAGGGGGCGGGTGAAAAACTGTTTTTT. As protein: CASSLNEGAGEKLFF.

This sequence joins TRBV11-2 and TRBJ1-2; 9 nucleotides agree with TRBD1. This CDR3 spans 15 amino acids. V lost 0 bases to trimming and J lost 11 bases; unmatched junction nucleotides: 10. CDR1 SGHAT and CDR2 FQNNGV come from the germline V gene. In nucleotides, the CDR3 is TGTGCCAGCAGCTTAGAGTCGAGACAGGGGGTAGGGTACACCTTC. This translates into CASSLESRQGVGYTF.

V is TRBV19 and J is TRBJ1-3, with 9 bases identical to TRBD1. From germline, CDR1 is LNHDA and CDR2 SQIVND (reference sequence). This CDR3 comprises 14 residues. Trimming took 6 bases from V and 2 from J; bases not matched to a gene: 2. The CDR3 loop is CASRWTGAGNTIYF. CDR3 bases: TGTGCCAGTAGGTGGACAGGGGCTGGAAACACCATATATTTT. Drawing the rest from reference TRBV19 and TRBJ1-3, the complete variable domain is DGGITQSPKYLFRKEGQNVTLSCEQNLNHDAMYWYRQDPGQGLRLIYYSQIVNDFQKGDIAEGYSVSREKKESFPLTVTSAQKNPTAFYLCASRWTGAGNTIYFGEGSWLTVV.

CDR3 nucleotide sequence: TGTGCCACCAGTCCGGGACAGGGGGGAGAGACCCAGTACTTC. Amino acids: CATSPGQGGETQYF. J is TRBJ2-5 and V is TRBV15, with 11 nucleotides matching TRBD1. The trim removed 6 bases at V and 4 bases at J, leaving 4 bases unmatched. Looked up from germline, CDR1 is LNHNV and CDR2 is YYDKDF (reference sequence). There are 14 residues in the CDR3.

The genes are TRBV6-5 and TRBJ2-2; 14 bases map to TRBD2. V trimming: 5 bases; J trimming: 8 bases; junction bases outside the gene matches: 4. Germline V CDR1 and CDR2: MNHEY, SVGAGI. The CDR3 totals 15 residues. CDR3 coding DNA: TGTGCCAGCAGTCCCGGGACTAGCGGGAGAGGGGAGCTGTTTTTT. As protein: CASSPGTSGRGELFF.

This clone was observed a single time. V gene TRBV6-4 combines with J gene TRBJ2-2; the D gene is possibly TRBD1 (6 bases). V dropped 3 bases and J dropped 7 bases, with 9 bases sitting between them. There are 13 residues in the CDR3. Germline lookup yields CDR1 MRHNA and CDR2 SNTAGT. The CDR3 coding sequence is TGTGCCAGCAGTGAAGACAGGTTCGGGGAGCTGTTTTTT. This encodes CASSEDRFGELFF.

The V and J genes are TRBV7-3 and TRBJ1-2; TRBD1 matches at 8 bases. Looked up from germline, CDR1 is SGHTA and CDR2 is FQGTGA. The CDR3 is 14 amino acids. After removal of 0 bases from V and 6 bases from J, the junction contained 3 bases not matched to a gene. CDR3 region: CASSLTVQGDGYTF. CDR3 bases: TGTGCCAGCAGCTTAACGGTACAGGGGGATGGCTACACCTTC.

CDR3 sequence (DNA): TGTGCCAGCCGACAGGGACTAGCCCACGGAGGTTCCTACGAGCAGTACTTC. It yields the protein CASRQGLAHGGSYEQYF. The chain carries TRBV13 and TRBJ2-7, with 9 bases fitting TRBD2. V trimming: 8 bases; J trimming: 1 base; junction bases outside the gene matches: 15. This CDR3 contains 17 residues. From germline, CDR1 is PRHDT and CDR2 FYEKMQ (reference sequence).

This chain connects TRBV18 to TRBJ1-2; D may be TRBD1 (6 bases). The V gene's germline CDR1 is KGHSH and CDR2 LQKENI. The CDR3 contains 14 residues. V was trimmed by 1 base and J by 7 bases, leaving 13 bases between them. CDR3: CASSPRSGAVGYTF. Written as DNA, the CDR3 is TGTGCCAGCTCACCACGATCAGGGGCAGTTGGCTACACCTTC.

This clone was seen a single time. The chain links TRBV7-8 to TRBJ1-2; no firm D call. Trimming shortened V by 1 base and J by 6 bases, and 12 bases separated the two germline ends. From germline, CDR1 is SGHVS and CDR2 FQNEAQ. The CDR3 is 14 residues long. As DNA, the CDR3 is TGTGCCAGCAGCTTAGAACGGCAGGAACATGGCTACACCTTC. It codes for CASSLERQEHGYTF.

V gene TRBV5-1 combines with J gene TRBJ1-3; 7 bases are a match to TRBD1. Germline CDR1 and CDR2: SGHRS and YFSETQ. V shed 3 bases and J 8 bases; nucleotides not matched to a gene: 8. The CDR3 length is 14 residues. As DNA, the CDR3 is TGCGCCAGCAGCTGGACAGGTTTTAAAGACACCATATATTTT. Residues: CASSWTGFKDTIYF.

In its sample, this clone was seen a few times. The genes are TRBV28 and TRBJ1-4, with D tentatively TRBD1 (5 bases). The V gene's germline CDR1 is MDHEN and CDR2 SYDVKM. Trimming removed 4 bases at V and 3 bases at J, with 15 bases between. The CDR3 loop spans 16 amino acids. The CDR3 DNA follows: TGTGCCAGCAGTTCCTTAAAGACAGTCTCTAATGAAAAACTGTTTTTT. Translated, it gives CASSSLKTVSNEKLFF.

This clone was seen once. The rearrangement links TRBV7-3 to TRBJ2-7, with D possibly TRBD2 on 6 matching bases. This CDR3 contains 15 residues. The V end lost 0 bases, the J end lost 6 bases, and 15 bases lay between the germline ends. In germline, CDR1 is SGHTA, CDR2 FQGTGA. The CDR3, as DNA: TGTGCCAGCAGCTTAACCGGGGACTCCGAGGTCGAGCAGTACTTC. Protein: CASSLTGDSEVEQYF.

The V and J genes are TRBV30 and TRBJ1-2; D unresolved. The CDR3 spans 12 residues. CDR1 GTSNPN and CDR2 SVGIG come from the germline V gene (reference sequence). V was shortened by 4 bases and J by 3 bases, with 9 bases between the two germline ends. The CDR3 coding sequence is TGTGCCTGGAACCAGGATGACTATGGCTACACCTTC. Residues: CAWNQDDYGYTF.

The chain joins TRBV6-1 to TRBJ2-2, with D possibly matching TRBD1 (6 bases). There are 16 residues in the CDR3. Germline V gene sequence: CDR1 MNHNS, CDR2 SASEGT. V gave up 6 bases and J gave up 1 base, with 15 bases separating them. For the CDR3, the DNA is TGTGCCAGCAGGGAAAGACAGGTGATGAACACCGGGGAGCTGTTTTTT. Translating it yields CASRERQVMNTGELFF.

The CDR3 DNA reads as TGTGCCACCAGCGATGGGGGGACTAGTAGGGTGCAGCCCCAGCATTTT. It translates to CATSDGGTSRVQPQHF. V usage is TRBV24-1 and J usage is TRBJ1-5, with D perhaps matching TRBD1 (5 bases). Germline V lookup: CDR1 KGHDR, CDR2 SFDVKD. The CDR3 covers 16 residues. Trimming removed 7 bases from V and 7 bases from J, with 22 bases in between.

The chain uses TRBV6-4 and TRBJ2-3; D is uncertain. Germline CDR1 MRHNA, CDR2 SNTAGT. CDR3 length equals 14 residues. Trimming removed 4 bases at V and 1 base at J, with 9 bases between. In DNA form, the CDR3 reads TGTGCCAGCAGTGTCAACGGAGGCACAGATACGCAGTATTTT. It encodes CASSVNGGTDTQYF.

V usage is TRBV7-9 and J usage is TRBJ2-7; a weak D match, TRBD2 (5 bases). The CDR3 is made up of 16 amino acids. V lost 0 bases and J 0 bases, leaving 12 bases between the germline ends. The V gene's germline CDR1 is SEHNR and CDR2 FQNEAQ (reference sequence). CDR3 sequence (DNA): TGTGCCAGCAGCTTAGCGAGGGCAGGAAGCTCCTACGAGCAGTACTTC. Its translation: CASSLARAGSSYEQYF. Full variable domain (outside the CDR3, taken from reference TRBV7-9 and TRBJ2-7): DTGVSQNPRHKITKRGQNVTFRCDPISEHNRLYWYRQTLGQGPEFLTYFQNEAQLEKSRLLSDRFSAERPKGSFSTLEIQRTEQGDSAMYLCASSLARAGSSYEQYFGPGTRLTVT.

This chain uses TRBV15 with TRBJ1-2; D unresolved. Per the germline V gene, CDR1 is LNHNV and CDR2 is YYDKDF (reference sequence). This CDR3 has 12 residues. V was pared by 5 bases and J by 6 bases, with 10 bases between. The CDR3 bases are TGTGCCACCAGCCCACGACACGATGGCTACACCTTC. Encoded protein: CATSPRHDGYTF.